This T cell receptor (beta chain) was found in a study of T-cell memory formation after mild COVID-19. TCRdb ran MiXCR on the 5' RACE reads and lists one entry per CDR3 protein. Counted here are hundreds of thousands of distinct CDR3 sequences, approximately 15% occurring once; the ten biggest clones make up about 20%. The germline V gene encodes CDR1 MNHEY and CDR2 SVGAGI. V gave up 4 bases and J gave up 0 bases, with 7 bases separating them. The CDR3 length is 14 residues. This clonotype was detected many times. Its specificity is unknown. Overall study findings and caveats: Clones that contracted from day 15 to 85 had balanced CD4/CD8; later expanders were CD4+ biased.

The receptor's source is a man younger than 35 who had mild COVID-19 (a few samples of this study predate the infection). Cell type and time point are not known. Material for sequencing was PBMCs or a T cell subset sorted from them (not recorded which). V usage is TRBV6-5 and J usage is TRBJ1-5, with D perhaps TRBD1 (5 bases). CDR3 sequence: CASSWDGSNQPQHF. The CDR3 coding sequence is TGTGCCAGCAGTTGGGACGGTAGCAATCAGCCCCAGCATTTT.